The clone carrying this T cell receptor beta chain was detected many times. CDR3 size: 16 residues. V was pared by 4 bases and J by 5 bases, with 10 bases of the junction left unmatched. Germline V gene sequence: CDR1 SGHRS, CDR2 YFSETQ. Stable Graves' hyperthyroidism denoted no ophthalmopathy progression over 18 months. Newly diagnosed patients aged 18 to 65 had hyperthyroidism of under 2 months' duration. Exclusion criteria comprised uncontrolled infection, other autoimmune disease, pregnancy or lactation. Fresh peripheral blood, 10 ml, was the source of the PBMCs. The sample is drawn from a study of T cells in Graves' hyperthyroidism and ophthalmopathy. Authors of the study amplified TCR beta CDR3 regions from RNA transcripts. A first-round RT-PCR of the TCR CDR3 used the HTBI primer set. TCRdb fed the multiplex PCR reads into MiXCR, producing one record per CDR3 protein. The sample holds more than 450,000 distinct CDR3 sequences; 11% to 15% are singletons and the top ten take over 11%.

This sequence originates from a woman aged 40 to 50 with Graves' hyperthyroidism. The J gene is TRBJ2-7, the V gene TRBV5-1; TRBD2 aligns across 12 bases. The sample was blood. CDR3 nucleotides: TGCGCCAGCAGCCTGGACGGACTAGCGGGACGAGACGAGCAGTACTTC. This sequence encodes CASSLDGLAGRDEQYF.